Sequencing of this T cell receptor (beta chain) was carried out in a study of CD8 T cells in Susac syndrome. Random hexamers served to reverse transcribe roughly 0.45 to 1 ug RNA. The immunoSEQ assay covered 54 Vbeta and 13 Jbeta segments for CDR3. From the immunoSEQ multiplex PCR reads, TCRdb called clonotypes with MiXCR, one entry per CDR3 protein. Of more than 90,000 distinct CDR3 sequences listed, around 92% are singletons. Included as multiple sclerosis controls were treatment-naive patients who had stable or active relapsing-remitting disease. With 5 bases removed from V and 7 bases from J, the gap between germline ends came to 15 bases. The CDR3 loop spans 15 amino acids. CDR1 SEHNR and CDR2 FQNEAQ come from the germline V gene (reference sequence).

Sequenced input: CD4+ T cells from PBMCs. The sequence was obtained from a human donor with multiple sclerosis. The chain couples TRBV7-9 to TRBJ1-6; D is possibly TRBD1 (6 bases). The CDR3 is CASSPTGMVNSPLHF. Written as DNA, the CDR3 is TGTGCCAGCAGCCCTACAGGGATGGTCAATTCACCCCTCCACTTT.